This TCR beta chain was captured in a study of cytotoxic CD8 clonotypes in ibrutinib-treated CLL (dated by TCRdb to about 2021). Notes on the research overall: In this cohort, 15 or so patients were treatment-naive and some 10 were relapsed/refractory, while some 17 had unmutated IGHV. Partial responses were observed in about 24 patients and complete responses in 2; after a median follow-up of 68 months, remission was maintained in some 14 patients and progression was observed in approximately twelve. Samples at response were collected after a median of around twelve months of treatment, with a range of roughly 6 to 36 months. Samples averaged approximately 260,000 productive templates and more than 85,000 productive rearrangements. Of the 80 to 95 participants in the trial, about 26 had longitudinal samples available. Cryopreserved peripheral blood mononuclear cells were obtained prior to treatment, at the time of response, and at either disease progression or sustained remission. Every sample from remission and from progressive disease was obtained while the patients were still on ibrutinib. Results and caveats for the whole study, not just this receptor: Clonality rose at ibrutinib response, remained stable during sustained remission, and dropped back toward baseline at progression. Lymph node repertoires were not examined, and the timing of sampling was not matched between patients in sustained remission and those whose disease progressed. Public clonotypes were rare and either shrank or stayed stable during treatment, and the rise in clonality at ibrutinib response reflected expansion of private clonotypes. At baseline, clonality was higher than in age-matched healthy donors and showed a strong correlation with circulating CD8+ T-cell counts.

The sample's time point label, in plain terms: approximately 2 years on ibrutinib. Around 1.8 micrograms of genomic DNA were extracted from cryopreserved PBMCs for TCR beta library preparation. Longitudinal blood samples from CLL patients receiving ibrutinib monotherapy were subjected to high-throughput TCR beta sequencing. Patients were enrolled in a phase 2 open-label single-center ibrutinib monotherapy trial. This clone appeared once. Its antigen has not been determined. Per-base qualities were not stored, and no clone one base away is much larger. On a MiSeq, deep resolution sequencing aimed for a depth between 1 in 1 million and 1 in 200,000 T cells, with each clonotype covered about 9.2x on average. The immunoSEQ hsTCRB Kit was used to generate TCR beta libraries. As for the original processing: Data were analyzed with ImmunoSEQ Data Assistant and ImmunoSEQ Analyzer, with V, D and J genes assigned per IMGT definitions. Clonality, which ranges from 0 to 1, was calculated as one minus the normalized Shannon entropy of productive rearrangement frequencies. Only overrepresented clonotypes making up at least 0.05% of each patient's repertoire were included in the public clonotype analysis. Some twelve repertoires from age-matched healthy donors, obtained from immuneACCESS, served as clonality controls. TCRdb limited this immuneACCESS table to in-frame rearrangements with V and J called. A share of clones is missing; checked studies link under half to unresolved V genes, and the rest is unexplained. The V and J calls and clone size are taken from that table; D and trimming were inferred from the DNA. This sample lists 110,000 or so clones; under 70% were detected once. Around 37% of the sample is held by the ten biggest clonotypes.

The CDR3 numbers 14 residues from cysteine through phenylalanine. CDR3 DNA is the only sequence kept; it has 42 bases, read in frame from the first base. Trimming at the junction amounts to 0 bases on V and 5 bases on J, and the germline ends lie 8 bases apart. The CDR1 and CDR2 encoded by the germline V gene (reference sequence) are GTSNPN and SVGIG. This chain joins TRBV30 to TRBJ1-6; TRBD1 is possibly the D segment (6 matching bases). This material consisted of PBMCs, taken after 24 months of ibrutinib treatment. The sequence was collected from a human donor with chronic lymphocytic leukemia. Here the CDR3 is given as CAWSVGDNNSPLHF. In nucleotide form, the sequence is TGTGCCTGGAGTGTTGGGGACAATAATTCACCCCTCCACTTT.